This TCR beta chain was recorded in a study of T cells after posttransplantation cyclophosphamide. This clone was recorded many times. What it binds is unknown. Clones were read by immunoSEQ multiplex PCR, and TCRdb kept only the in-frame ones, dropping some. The sample shows around 34,000 clones, none of them appearing just once. This related bone marrow graft donor gave peripheral blood on the day of marrow donation. V gave up 5 bases and J gave up 9 bases; unmatched junction bases: 12. Germline CDR1 and CDR2: MNHEY and SVGAGI. This CDR3 has 14 amino acids. Study-level points and caveats: Blood and skin or GI T cell repertoires showed limited TRB overlap. Later post-transplant blood repertoires were often dominated by donor CD8+ memory clones.

The sequence derives from a woman aged 45-65 years in good health and a related stem cell transplant donor. The chain couples TRBV6-5 to TRBJ1-2, with 7 bases lining up with TRBD1. Sequenced material: PBMCs. CDR3 sequence (DNA): TGTGCCAGCAGTCGGGACGGGACAGCTTATAGCTACACCTTC. This gives the protein CASSRDGTAYSYTF.